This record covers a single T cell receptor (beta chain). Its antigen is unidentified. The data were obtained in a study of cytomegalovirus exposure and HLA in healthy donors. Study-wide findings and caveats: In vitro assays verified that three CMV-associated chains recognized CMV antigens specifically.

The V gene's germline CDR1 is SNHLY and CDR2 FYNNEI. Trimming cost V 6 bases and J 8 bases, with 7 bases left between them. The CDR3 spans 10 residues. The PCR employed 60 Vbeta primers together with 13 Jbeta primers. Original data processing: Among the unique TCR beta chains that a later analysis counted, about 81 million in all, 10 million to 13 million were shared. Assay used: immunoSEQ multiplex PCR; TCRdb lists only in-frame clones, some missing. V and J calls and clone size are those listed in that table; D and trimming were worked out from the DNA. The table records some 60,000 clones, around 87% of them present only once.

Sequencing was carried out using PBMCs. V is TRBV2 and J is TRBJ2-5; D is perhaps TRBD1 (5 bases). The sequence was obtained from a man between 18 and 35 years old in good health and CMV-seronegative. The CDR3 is CASSQGTQYF. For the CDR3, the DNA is TGTGCCAGCAGCCAGGGAACCCAGTACTTC. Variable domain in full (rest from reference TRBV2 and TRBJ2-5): EPEVTQTPSHQVTQMGQEVILRCVPISNHLYFYWYRQILGQKVEFLVSFYNNEISEKSEIFDDQFSVERPDGSNFTLKIRSTKLEDSAMYFCASSQGTQYFGPGTRLLVL.